This T cell receptor beta chain was sequenced during a study of blood T cells in healthy people across ages. Alongside a J-beta primer mix, a sample-barcoded 5' primer served in a second PCR lasting roughly 6 to 12 cycles. TCRdb ran MiXCR on the 5' RACE reads and lists one entry per CDR3 protein. The sample has about 1.4 million distinct CDR3 sequences; around 59% are singletons. The source is a man between 18 and 29 years old in good health. Sequencing input: blood.

The CDR3 DNA follows: TGCAGCGTCAGGCGGGACACCTACAATGAGCAGTACTTC. Its protein is CSVRRDTYNEQYF. V and J are TRBV29-1 and TRBJ2-1; D tentatively reads TRBD1 or TRBD2 (6 bases each). The J call may not be correct, given that the DNA end is closer to TRBJ2-7. CDR3 length: 13 residues. The germline V gene encodes CDR1 SQVTM and CDR2 ANQGSEA.